The clone carrying this TCR beta chain was counted many times. Antigen unknown. Exclusion followed for patients with uncontrolled infection, other autoimmune disease, pregnancy or lactation. Fresh peripheral blood, less than 11 ml of it, supplied the PBMCs. This sample was included in a study of T cells in Graves' hyperthyroidism and ophthalmopathy. Overall study: Once the initial diagnosis was made, peripheral blood was obtained before any treatment. Overall study findings and caveats: Blood samples included most of the expanded thyroid clonotypes exceeding 0.001.

Trimming shortened V by 5 bases and J by 0 bases, and 4 bases separated the two germline ends. The CDR3 consists of 12 residues. CDR1 and CDR2 from the germline V gene are MNHEY and SMNVEV (reference sequence). Using RNA transcripts as the source, TCR beta CDR3 regions were amplified. An initial round of RT-PCR targeting the TCR CDR3 relied on the HTBI primer set. TCRdb passed the multiplex PCR reads through MiXCR, listing each CDR3 protein once. The sample shows about 160,000 distinct CDR3 sequences, 9.4% of them seen only once. This rearrangement joins TRBV27 to TRBJ1-2; no reliable D call. This clonotype was obtained from a young woman with Graves' hyperthyroidism that later progressed to Graves' ophthalmopathy. Sequencing was carried out using blood. CDR3 protein: CASSGSNYGYTF. The CDR3 region has the DNA TGTGCCAGCAGTGGATCTAACTATGGCTACACCTTC.